This T cell receptor (beta chain) originates from a study of post-analysis software for immune sequencing data. Study overall: The patients showed relapsing-remitting, secondary progressive and progressive-relapsing multiple sclerosis courses. Whole-study results and caveats: When compared against controls, multiple sclerosis patients showed significantly lower normalized Chao1 diversity. TRBV5-6, TRBV5-1 and TRBV20-1 were among 4 or 5 TRBV segments more frequent in patients than controls.

Built from TCR beta cDNA, the libraries had unique molecular identifiers in them. Out of about 0.9 to 11 million T cells, 450,000 to 600,000 cDNA molecules were generated. Using its own MiXCR run on the PCR reads, TCRdb lists one record per CDR3 protein. The sample lists 400,000 to 500,000 distinct CDR3 sequences; 30% to 40% were seen once. Trimming left V 0 bases short and J 2 bases short, with 8 bases between. Germline CDR1 and CDR2: GTSNPN and SVGIG (reference sequence). CDR3 size: 14 residues. Details on this clonotype: Its antigen is not identified.

Sequenced input: blood. The V gene is TRBV30, the J gene TRBJ2-4; D remains ambiguous. The TCR comes from a girl aged 2 to 10 with multiple sclerosis. Written as DNA, the CDR3 is TGTGCCTGGAGTGTATCAGGAACCAAAAACATTCAGTACTTC. It specifies CAWSVSGTKNIQYF.